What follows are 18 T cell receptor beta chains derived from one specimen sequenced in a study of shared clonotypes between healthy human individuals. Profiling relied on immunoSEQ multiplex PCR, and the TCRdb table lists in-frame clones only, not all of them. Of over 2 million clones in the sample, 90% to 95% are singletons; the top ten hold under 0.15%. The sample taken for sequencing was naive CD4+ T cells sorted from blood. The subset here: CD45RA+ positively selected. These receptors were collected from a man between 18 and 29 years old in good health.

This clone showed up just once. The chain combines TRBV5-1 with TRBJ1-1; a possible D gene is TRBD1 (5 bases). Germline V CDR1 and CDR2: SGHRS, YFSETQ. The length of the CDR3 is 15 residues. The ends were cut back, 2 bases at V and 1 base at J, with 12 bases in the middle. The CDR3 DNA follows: TGCGCCAGCAGCTTCAGGGTTGGGACGAACACTGAAGCTTTCTTT. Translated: CASSFRVGTNTEAFF. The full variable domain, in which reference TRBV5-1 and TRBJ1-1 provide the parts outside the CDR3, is KAGVTQTPRYLIKTRGQQVTLSCSPISGHRSVSWYQQTPGQGLQFLFEYFSETQRNKGNFPGRFSGRQFSNSRSEMNVSTLELGDSALYLCASSFRVGTNTEAFFGQGTRLTVV.

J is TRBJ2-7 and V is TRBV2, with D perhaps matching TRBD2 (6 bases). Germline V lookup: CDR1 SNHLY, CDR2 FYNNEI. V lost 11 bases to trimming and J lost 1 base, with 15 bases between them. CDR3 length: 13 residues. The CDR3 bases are TGTGCCGGAACCGGGACTGATTCCTACGAGCAGTACTTC. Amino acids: CAGTGTDSYEQYF.

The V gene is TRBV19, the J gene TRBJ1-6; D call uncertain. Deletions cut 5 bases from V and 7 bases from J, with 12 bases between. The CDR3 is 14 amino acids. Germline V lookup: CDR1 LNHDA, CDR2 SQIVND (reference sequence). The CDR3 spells CASSAGRQNSPLHF. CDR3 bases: TGTGCCAGTAGTGCAGGACGGCAGAATTCACCCCTCCACTTT.

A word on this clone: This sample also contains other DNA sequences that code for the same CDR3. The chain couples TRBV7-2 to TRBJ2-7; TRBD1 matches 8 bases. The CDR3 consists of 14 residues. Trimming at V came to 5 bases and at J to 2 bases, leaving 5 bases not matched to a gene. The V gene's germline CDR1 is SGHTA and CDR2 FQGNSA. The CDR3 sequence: CASSLGQGTYEQYF. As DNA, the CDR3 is TGTGCCAGCAGCCTTGGACAGGGAACCTACGAGCAGTACTTC.

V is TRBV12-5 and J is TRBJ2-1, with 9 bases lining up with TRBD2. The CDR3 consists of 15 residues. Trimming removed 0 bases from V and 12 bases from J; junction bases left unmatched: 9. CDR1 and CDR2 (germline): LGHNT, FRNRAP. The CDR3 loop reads CASGLVQFSGSGQFF. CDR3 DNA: TGTGCTAGTGGTTTGGTACAGTTTAGCGGGAGTGGGCAGTTCTTC.

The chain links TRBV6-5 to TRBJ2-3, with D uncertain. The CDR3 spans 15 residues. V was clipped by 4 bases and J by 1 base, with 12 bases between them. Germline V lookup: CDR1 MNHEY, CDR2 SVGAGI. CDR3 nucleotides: TGTGCCAGCAGTTGGCAGACCCCTCGCACAGATACGCAGTATTTT. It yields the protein CASSWQTPRTDTQYF.

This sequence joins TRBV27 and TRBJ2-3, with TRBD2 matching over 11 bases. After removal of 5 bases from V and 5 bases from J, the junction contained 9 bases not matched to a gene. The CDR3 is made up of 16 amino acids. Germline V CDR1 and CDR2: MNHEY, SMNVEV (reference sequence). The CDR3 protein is CASSTRSGRDLDTQYF. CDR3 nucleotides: TGTGCCAGCAGTACCCGTAGCGGGAGGGACCTAGATACGCAGTATTTT.

CDR3 sequence: CSARAVDEAFF. CDR3 sequence (DNA): TGCAGTGCTAGGGCGGTAGATGAAGCTTTCTTT. V gene TRBV20-1 combines with J gene TRBJ1-1; no firm D call. Trimming shortened V by 3 bases and J by 7 bases, and 9 bases separated the two germline ends. CDR1 DFQATT and CDR2 SNEGSKA come from the germline V gene (reference sequence). The CDR3 is made up of 11 amino acids.

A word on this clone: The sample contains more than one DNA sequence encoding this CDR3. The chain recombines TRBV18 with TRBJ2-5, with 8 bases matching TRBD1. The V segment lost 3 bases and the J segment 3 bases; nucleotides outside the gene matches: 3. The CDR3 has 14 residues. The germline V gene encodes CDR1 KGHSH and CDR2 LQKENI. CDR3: CASSPSTGEETQYF. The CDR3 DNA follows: TGTGCCAGCTCACCGTCGACAGGGGAAGAGACCCAGTACTTC.

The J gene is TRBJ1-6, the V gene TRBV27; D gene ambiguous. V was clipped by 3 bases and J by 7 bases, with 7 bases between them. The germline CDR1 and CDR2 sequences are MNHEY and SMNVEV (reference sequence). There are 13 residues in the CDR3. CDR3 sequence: CASSFKQNSPLHF. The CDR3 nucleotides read TGTGCCAGCAGTTTTAAACAGAATTCACCCCTCCACTTT.

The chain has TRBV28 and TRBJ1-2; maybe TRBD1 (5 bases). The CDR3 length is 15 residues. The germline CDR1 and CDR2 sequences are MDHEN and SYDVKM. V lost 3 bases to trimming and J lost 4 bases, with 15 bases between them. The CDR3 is CASSFSGGTPYGYTF. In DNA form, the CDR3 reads TGTGCCAGCAGTTTTAGCGGGGGGACCCCCTATGGCTACACCTTC.

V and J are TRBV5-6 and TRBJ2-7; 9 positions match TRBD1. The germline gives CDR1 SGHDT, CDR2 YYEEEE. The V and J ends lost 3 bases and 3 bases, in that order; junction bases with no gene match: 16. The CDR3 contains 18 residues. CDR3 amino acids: CASSSIFSFRTGDYEQYF. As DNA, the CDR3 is TGTGCCAGCAGCTCAATCTTCAGCTTCAGGACAGGGGACTACGAGCAGTACTTC. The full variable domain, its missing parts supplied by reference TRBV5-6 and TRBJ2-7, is DAGVTQSPTHLIKTRGQQVTLRCSPKSGHDTVSWYQQALGQGPQFIFQYYEEEERQRGNFPDRFSGHQFPNYSSELNVNALLLGDSALYLCASSSIFSFRTGDYEQYFGPGTRLTVT.

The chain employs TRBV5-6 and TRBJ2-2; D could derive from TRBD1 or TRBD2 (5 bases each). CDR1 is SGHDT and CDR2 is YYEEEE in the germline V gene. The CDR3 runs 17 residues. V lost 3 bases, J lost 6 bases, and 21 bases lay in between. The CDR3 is CASSSGPRVIRAGELFF. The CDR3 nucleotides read TGTGCCAGCAGCTCGGGGCCGCGGGTTATACGAGCCGGGGAGCTGTTTTTT.

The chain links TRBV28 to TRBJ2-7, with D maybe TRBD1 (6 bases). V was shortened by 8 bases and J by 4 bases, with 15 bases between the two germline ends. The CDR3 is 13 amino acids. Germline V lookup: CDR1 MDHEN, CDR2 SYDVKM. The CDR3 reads CASHSGGRYEQYF. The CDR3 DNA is TGTGCCAGCCACTCTGGGGGCAGGTACGAGCAGTACTTC. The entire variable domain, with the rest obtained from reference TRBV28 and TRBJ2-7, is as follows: DVKVTQSSRYLVKRTGEKVFLECVQDMDHENMFWYRQDPGLGLRLIYFSYDVKMKEKGDIPEGYSVSREKKERFSLILESASTNQTSMYLCASHSGGRYEQYFGPGTRLTVT.

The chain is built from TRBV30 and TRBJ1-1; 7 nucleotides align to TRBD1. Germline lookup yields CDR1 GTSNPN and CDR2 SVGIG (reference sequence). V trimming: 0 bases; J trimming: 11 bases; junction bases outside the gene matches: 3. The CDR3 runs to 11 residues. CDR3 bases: TGTGCCTGGAGTGTAGGGGGCGACGCTTTCTTT. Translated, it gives CAWSVGGDAFF.

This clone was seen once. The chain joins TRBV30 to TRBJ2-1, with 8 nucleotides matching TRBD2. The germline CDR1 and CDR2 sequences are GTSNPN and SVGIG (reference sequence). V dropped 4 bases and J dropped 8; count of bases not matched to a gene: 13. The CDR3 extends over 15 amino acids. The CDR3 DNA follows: TGTGCCTGGACTCCGGGACTAGGACTGACGGATGAGCAGTTCTTC. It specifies CAWTPGLGLTDEQFF.

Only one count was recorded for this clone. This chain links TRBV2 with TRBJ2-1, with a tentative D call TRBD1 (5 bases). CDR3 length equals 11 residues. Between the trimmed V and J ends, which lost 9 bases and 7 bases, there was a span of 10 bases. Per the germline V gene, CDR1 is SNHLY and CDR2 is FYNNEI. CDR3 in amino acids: CASLRTNEQFF. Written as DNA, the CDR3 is TGTGCCAGTTTACGGACAAATGAGCAGTTCTTC.

CDR3 residues: CASTGLLRETQYF. As DNA, the CDR3 is TGCGCCAGCACTGGGTTGTTGCGGGAGACCCAGTACTTC. The chain recombines TRBV5-1 with TRBJ2-5; D remains ambiguous. This CDR3 is built from 13 residues. V gave up 6 bases and J gave up 5 bases, with 14 bases separating them. Germline assignment: CDR1 SGHRS and CDR2 YFSETQ.